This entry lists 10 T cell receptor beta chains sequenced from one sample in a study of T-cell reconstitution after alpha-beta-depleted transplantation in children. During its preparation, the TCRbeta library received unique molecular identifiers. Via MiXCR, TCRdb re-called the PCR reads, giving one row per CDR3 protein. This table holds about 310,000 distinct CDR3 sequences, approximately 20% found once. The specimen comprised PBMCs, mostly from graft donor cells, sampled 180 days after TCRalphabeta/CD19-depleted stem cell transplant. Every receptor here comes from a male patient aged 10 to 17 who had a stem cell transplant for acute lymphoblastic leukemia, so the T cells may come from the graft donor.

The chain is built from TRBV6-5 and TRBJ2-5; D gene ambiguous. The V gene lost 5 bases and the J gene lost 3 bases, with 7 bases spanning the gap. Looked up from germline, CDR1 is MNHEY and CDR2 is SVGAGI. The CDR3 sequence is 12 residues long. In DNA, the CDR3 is TGTGCCAGCAGTGCAAACGAAGAGACCCAGTACTTC. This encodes CASSANEETQYF.

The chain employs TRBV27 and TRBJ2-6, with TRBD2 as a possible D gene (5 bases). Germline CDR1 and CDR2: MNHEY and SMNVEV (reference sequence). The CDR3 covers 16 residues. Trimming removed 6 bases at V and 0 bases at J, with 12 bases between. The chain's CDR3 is CASSPHRGSGANVLTF. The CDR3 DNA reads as TGTGCCAGCAGCCCGCACCGGGGCTCTGGGGCCAACGTCCTGACTTTC.

CDR3 residues: CASSPRRESGYEQYF. The CDR3 coding sequence is TGTGCCAGCAGTCCCCGGCGGGAGTCGGGTTACGAGCAGTACTTC. The chain joins TRBV12-3 or TRBV12-4 to TRBJ2-7; 7 bases are shared with TRBD2. The V gene end was trimmed by 5 bases and the J gene end by 4 bases; junction bases not matched to a gene: 11. CDR3 size: 15 residues.

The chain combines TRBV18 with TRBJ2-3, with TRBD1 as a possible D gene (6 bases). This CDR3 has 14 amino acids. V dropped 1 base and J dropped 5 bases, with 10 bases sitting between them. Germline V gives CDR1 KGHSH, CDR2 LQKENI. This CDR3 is CASSPQQGIDTQYF. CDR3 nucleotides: TGTGCCAGCTCACCACAACAGGGTATAGATACGCAGTATTTT.

In DNA, the CDR3 is TGTGCCAGCTCCGGGACTTCCCCCTCATCCTACAATGAGCAGTTCTTC. It is translated as CASSGTSPSSYNEQFF. The V and J genes are TRBV5-4 and TRBJ2-1; tentatively, D is TRBD2 (6 bases). Germline V gene sequence: CDR1 SGHNT, CDR2 YYREEE (reference sequence). CDR3 length: 16 amino acids. V lost 7 bases and J 1 base, leaving 18 bases between the germline ends.

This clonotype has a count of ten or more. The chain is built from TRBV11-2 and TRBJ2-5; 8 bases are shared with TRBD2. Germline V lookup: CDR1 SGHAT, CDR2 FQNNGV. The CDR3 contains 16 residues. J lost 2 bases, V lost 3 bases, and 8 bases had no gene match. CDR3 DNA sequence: TGTGCCAGCAGCTTGGGGGGCAGCGGGGGACAAGAGACCCAGTACTTC. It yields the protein CASSLGGSGGQETQYF.

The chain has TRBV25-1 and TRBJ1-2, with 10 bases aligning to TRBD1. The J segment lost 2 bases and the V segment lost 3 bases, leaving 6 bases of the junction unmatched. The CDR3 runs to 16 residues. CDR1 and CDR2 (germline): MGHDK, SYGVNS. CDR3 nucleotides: TGTGCCAGCAGTGACACTGGGACAGGGGAGAACTATGGCTACACCTTC. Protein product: CASSDTGTGENYGYTF.

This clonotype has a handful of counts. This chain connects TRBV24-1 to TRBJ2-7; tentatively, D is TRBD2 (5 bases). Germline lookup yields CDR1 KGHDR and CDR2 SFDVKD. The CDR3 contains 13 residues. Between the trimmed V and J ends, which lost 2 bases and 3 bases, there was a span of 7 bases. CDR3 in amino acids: CATSDWGDYEQYF. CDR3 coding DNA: TGTGCCACCAGTGATTGGGGAGACTACGAGCAGTACTTC.

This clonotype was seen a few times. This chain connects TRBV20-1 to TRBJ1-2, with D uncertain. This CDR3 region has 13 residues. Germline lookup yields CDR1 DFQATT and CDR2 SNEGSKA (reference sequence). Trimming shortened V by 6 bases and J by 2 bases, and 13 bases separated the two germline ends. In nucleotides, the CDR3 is TGCAGTGCCGCAGGAGCGCCCAACTATGGCTACACCTTC. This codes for CSAAGAPNYGYTF.

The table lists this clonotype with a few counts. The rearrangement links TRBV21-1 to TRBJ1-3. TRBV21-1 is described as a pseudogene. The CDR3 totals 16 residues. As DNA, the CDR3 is TGTGCCAGCAGCAAGAGTGGGTGTAAAAGGGGAAACACCATATATTTT. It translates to CASSKSGCKRGNTIYF.